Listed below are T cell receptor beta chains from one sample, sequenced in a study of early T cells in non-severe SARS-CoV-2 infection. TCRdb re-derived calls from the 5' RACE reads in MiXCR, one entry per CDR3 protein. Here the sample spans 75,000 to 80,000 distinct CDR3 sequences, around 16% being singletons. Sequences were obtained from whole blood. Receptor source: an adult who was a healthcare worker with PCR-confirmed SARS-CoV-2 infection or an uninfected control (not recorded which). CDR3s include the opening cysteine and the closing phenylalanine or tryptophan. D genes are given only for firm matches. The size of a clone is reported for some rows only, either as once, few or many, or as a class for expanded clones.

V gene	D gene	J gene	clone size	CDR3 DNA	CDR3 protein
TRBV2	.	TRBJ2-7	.	TGTGCCAGCTCTACAGGATGGGGCTACGAGCAGTACTTC	CASSTGWGYEQYF
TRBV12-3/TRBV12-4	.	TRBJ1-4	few	TGTGCCAGTAGTTTACCGGGGCAAACTAATGAAAAACTGTTTTTT	CASSLPGQTNEKLFF
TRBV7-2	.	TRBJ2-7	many	TGTGCCAGCAGCATCGGACTGGGAGGGGGCTACGAGCAGTACTTC	CASSIGLGGGYEQYF
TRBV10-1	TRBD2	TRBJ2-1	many	TGCGCCAGCAGTAGCGGGAGTTTAAACAATGAGCAGTTCTTC	CASSSGSLNNEQFF
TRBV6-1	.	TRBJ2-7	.	TGTGCCAGCAGTGCCCCGGCAGGGGCCTACGAGCAGTACTTC	CASSAPAGAYEQYF
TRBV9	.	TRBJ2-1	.	TGTGCCAGCAGCGTAGAGCCGGGACTGCAATACAATGAGCAGTTCTTC	CASSVEPGLQYNEQFF
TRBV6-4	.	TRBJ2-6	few	TGTGCCAGCAGTGAGGCCCCTGGGGCCAACGTCCTGACTTTC	CASSEAPGANVLTF
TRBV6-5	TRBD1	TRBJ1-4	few	TGTGCCAGCAGGCAGACAGGGACGGAAAAACTGTTTTTT	CASRQTGTEKLFF
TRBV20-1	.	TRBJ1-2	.	TGCAGTGCTAGAGATCATCGCTACACCTTC	CSARDHRYTF
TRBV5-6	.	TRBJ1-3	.	TGTGCCAGCAGCTGGGGAAATACTGGAAACACCATATATTTT	CASSWGNTGNTIYF
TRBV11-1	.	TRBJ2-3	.	TGTGCCAGCGGCGGCGGCAGACTATCCACAGATACGCAGTATTTT	CASGGGRLSTDTQYF
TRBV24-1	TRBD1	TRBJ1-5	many	TGTGCCACCAGTGATCACAGGACAGGATCATTCCAGCCCCAGCATTTT	CATSDHRTGSFQPQHF
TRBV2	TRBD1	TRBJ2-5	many	TGTGCCAGCAGGAGGGACGCGACAGGGGCCCGGGAGACCCAGTACTTC	CASRRDATGARETQYF
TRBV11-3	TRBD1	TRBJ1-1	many	TGTGCCAGCAGCTATGAACAGGGGGTTGGGACTGAAGCTTTCTTT	CASSYEQGVGTEAFF
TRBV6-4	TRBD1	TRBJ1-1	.	TGTGCCAGCAGGCAAATAGGGGGCGTCGGTGAAGCTTTCTTT	CASRQIGGVGEAFF
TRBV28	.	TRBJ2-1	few	TGTGCCAGCAGTTCCCTGACAGGCTACAATGAGCAGTTCTTC	CASSSLTGYNEQFF